What follows are 13 T cell receptor beta chains derived from one specimen sequenced in a study of T-cell reconstitution after alpha-beta-depleted transplantation in children. Unique molecular identifiers were used to barcode this TCRbeta library. TCRdb used MiXCR to reprocess the PCR reads, holding one entry per CDR3 protein. This table has about 90,000 distinct CDR3 sequences, roughly 8% appearing once. Here the sequenced sample was PBMCs from the stem cell graft donor, taken from the stem cell graft. The receptors derive from a human donor who donated a stem cell graft to a child with congenital amegakaryocytic thrombocytopenia.

This clonotype was recorded many times. This rearrangement joins TRBV3-1 to TRBJ2-3; possibly TRBD2 for D (6 bases). This CDR3 contains 14 residues. V was cut by 3 bases and J by 5 bases, with 12 bases left in between. CDR1 and CDR2 (germline): LGHDT, YNNKEL (reference sequence). The CDR3 sequence: CASSQRDGEDTQYF. In DNA form, the CDR3 reads TGTGCCAGCAGCCAGCGGGACGGTGAAGATACGCAGTATTTT.

This clonotype was detected many times. The rearrangement links TRBV5-1 to TRBJ2-5, with 8 bases that match TRBD2. V trimming: 6 bases; J trimming: 2 bases; junction bases outside the gene matches: 18. This CDR3 has 18 amino acids. Germline V CDR1 and CDR2: SGHRS, YFSETQ. CDR3 protein: CASKEDSGALTRQETQYF. CDR3 bases: TGCGCCAGCAAGGAGGATAGCGGGGCCCTTACCAGGCAAGAGACCCAGTACTTC. Full variable domain (remainder filled in from reference TRBV5-1 and TRBJ2-5): KAGVTQTPRYLIKTRGQQVTLSCSPISGHRSVSWYQQTPGQGLQFLFEYFSETQRNKGNFPGRFSGRQFSNSRSEMNVSTLELGDSALYLCASKEDSGALTRQETQYFGPGTRLLVL.

This clonotype was recorded at least ten times. The gene calls are TRBV7-2 and TRBJ1-1; D gene unclear. V was cut by 2 bases and J by 4 bases, with 14 bases left in between. Germline V lookup: CDR1 SGHTA, CDR2 FQGNSA. The CDR3 spans 15 residues. The CDR3 loop is CASSLWRVTGTEAFF. For the CDR3, the DNA is TGTGCCAGCAGCTTATGGAGGGTCACTGGCACTGAAGCTTTCTTT. Full variable domain (missing parts from reference TRBV7-2 and TRBJ1-1): GAGVSQSPSNKVTEKGKDVELRCDPISGHTALYWYRQSLGQGLEFLIYFQGNSAPDKSGLPSDRFSAERTGGSVSTLTIQRTQQEDSAVYLCASSLWRVTGTEAFFGQGTRLTVV.

In this sample, this clonotype turned up many times. This chain connects TRBV20-1 to TRBJ2-2; D is uncertain. Germline values: CDR1 DFQATT, CDR2 SNEGSKA (reference sequence). Trimming left V 0 bases short and J 5 bases short, with 10 bases between. There are 14 residues in the CDR3. CDR3 in DNA: TGCAGTGCTAGAGAACCCGACGGGACCGGGGAGCTGTTTTTT. This sequence encodes CSAREPDGTGELFF.

This clonotype was seen at least ten times. This chain uses TRBV5-1 with TRBJ2-1; 12 bases align to TRBD1. Trimming cost V 4 bases and J 7 bases; bases outside gene matches: 9. CDR3 size: 16 residues. The germline CDR1 and CDR2 sequences are SGHRS and YFSETQ. This CDR3 reads CASSEPGQGAGNEQFF. DNA for the CDR3: TGCGCCAGCAGCGAACCGGGACAGGGGGCTGGGAATGAGCAGTTCTTC.

This clonotype was seen at least ten times. The chain uses TRBV3-1 and TRBJ2-5; TRBD1 agrees at 10 bases. Germline trimming cut 4 bases from V and 2 bases from J; bases unmatched to any gene: 10. Germline CDR1 reads LGHDT; CDR2 reads YNNKEL (reference sequence). This CDR3 has 17 amino acids. The CDR3 sequence: CASSPLMGQGNQETQYF. The CDR3 region has the DNA TGTGCCAGCAGCCCTCTAATGGGACAGGGGAATCAAGAGACCCAGTACTTC.

This chain uses TRBV5-1 with TRBJ2-1; 8 bases are a match to TRBD2. Germline V lookup: CDR1 SGHRS, CDR2 YFSETQ. V was pared by 2 bases and J by 2 bases, with 6 bases of the junction left unmatched. This CDR3 has 16 residues. This chain's CDR3 is CASSFPGLDPYNEQFF. As DNA, the CDR3 is TGCGCCAGCAGCTTCCCGGGACTAGATCCCTACAATGAGCAGTTCTTC.

In its sample, this clonotype was seen many times. J is TRBJ2-3 and V is TRBV10-3; 11 bases match TRBD2. The CDR3 spans 14 residues. From germline, CDR1 is ENHRY and CDR2 SYGVKD. Trimming at V came to 6 bases and at J to 5 bases, leaving 4 bases not matched to a gene. CDR3 amino acids: CAIRLGLAGDTQYF. CDR3 in DNA: TGTGCCATCAGGTTAGGACTAGCGGGAGATACGCAGTATTTT.

The table lists this clonotype with many counts. This chain connects TRBV4-1 to TRBJ2-5; D may match TRBD1 or TRBD2 (5 bases each). The CDR3 totals 15 residues. V gave up 4 bases and J gave up 5 bases, with 17 bases separating them. Germline-derived CDR1 and CDR2 are MGHRA and YSYEKL. CDR3 coding DNA: TGCGCCAGCAGCCTTATGGGACGGACGGGCGAGACCCAGTACTTC. It specifies CASSLMGRTGETQYF.

With respect to this clonotype: Just one base apart from a much larger clone, this may be a read error. The gene calls are TRBV5-1 and TRBJ2-6; D tentatively fits TRBD1 or TRBD2 (5 bases each). The CDR3 is made up of 15 amino acids. CDR1 and CDR2 (germline): SGHRS, YFSETQ. Here the CDR3 reads CASRDRSSGANGLTF. CDR3 bases: TGCGCCAGCCGGGACCGTAGCTCTGGGGCCAACGGCCTGACTTTC.

This clonotype appeared a few times. The rearrangement uses TRBV18 and TRBJ2-2, with unresolved D. Germline V gene data show CDR1 as KGHSH and CDR2 as LQKENI. This CDR3 spans 13 amino acids. V lost 8 bases, J lost 6 bases, and 13 bases lay in between. As DNA, the CDR3 is TGTGCCAGCCGCGGACCGGCCCCCGGGGAGCTGTTTTTT. Protein product: CASRGPAPGELFF.

This clonotype came up many times. As DNA, the CDR3 is TGTGCCAGCACCCCAGGCGGGAGGGAAGAGACCCAGTACTTC. It codes for CASTPGGREETQYF. V gene TRBV6-2 or TRBV6-3 combines with J gene TRBJ2-5, with 9 bases matching TRBD2. Germline V CDR1 and CDR2: MNHEY, SVGEGT. Losses at the gene ends were 7 bases for V and 3 bases for J; bases not matched to a gene: 6. The length of the CDR3 is 14 residues.

This clonotype was picked up many times. This chain joins TRBV11-2 and TRBJ2-1; D possibly corresponds to TRBD2 (5 bases). The V gene lost 0 bases and the J gene lost 12 bases, with 15 bases spanning the gap. Per germline, CDR1 SGHAT and CDR2 FQNNGV. This CDR3 has 14 residues. DNA for the CDR3: TGTGCCAGCAGCTTAGAATCGACCGGGATCGGGCAGTTCTTC. Its translation is CASSLESTGIGQFF.